The 19 T cell receptor beta chains in this list originate from one sample, sequenced in a study of T cell changes during pregnancy in multiple sclerosis. The table came from immunoSEQ multiplex PCR; TCRdb's copy has only in-frame clones and leaves some out. The sample lists tens of thousands of clones; 93% were seen once. This sample comprised CD4+ T cells from peripheral blood mononuclear cells, obtained in the second trimester of pregnancy. These receptors were taken from a female donor with multiple sclerosis, enrolled in a pregnancy study.

V is TRBV29-1 and J is TRBJ2-3; perhaps TRBD1 as D (5 bases). V was trimmed by 3 bases and J by 14 bases, leaving 21 bases between them. This CDR3 is built from 13 residues. Germline loops: CDR1 SQVTM, CDR2 ANQGSEA. The DNA of the CDR3 is TGCAGCGTTGAGTCCAGGGAAGGTGTGAGTAGGTATTTT. Translating gives CSVESREGVSRYF.

V gene TRBV27 combines with J gene TRBJ1-1, with 8 bases that match TRBD1. CDR3 length equals 15 residues. Germline values: CDR1 MNHEY, CDR2 SMNVEV (reference sequence). J lost 1 base, V lost 2 bases, and 3 bases had no gene match. The CDR3 DNA reads as TGTGCCAGCAGTTTACAGGGGGCGGGGAACACTGAAGCTTTCTTT. This gives the protein CASSLQGAGNTEAFF.

The chain couples TRBV5-4 to TRBJ1-2; D not resolved. The germline V gene has CDR1 SGHNT and CDR2 YYREEE (reference sequence). V lost 5 bases and J lost 5, with 16 bases in between. This CDR3 spans 14 amino acids. The CDR3 reads CASRSTSVQYGYTF. The CDR3 DNA is TGTGCCAGCAGAAGTACCAGCGTGCAATATGGCTACACCTTC.

By frequency in the sample, this clone is medium-sized. The chain recombines TRBV7-2 with TRBJ2-7, with a possible D match to TRBD2 (5 bases). Trimming took 7 bases from V and 3 from J, leaving 13 bases between them. There are 13 residues in the CDR3. Per germline, CDR1 SGHTA and CDR2 FQGNSA. CDR3 sequence: CASNPGVNYEQYF. The CDR3 coding sequence is TGTGCCAGCAATCCCGGGGTTAACTACGAGCAGTACTTC.

J is TRBJ2-7 and V is TRBV5-1; 9 positions match TRBD1. There are 15 residues in the CDR3. The germline CDR1 and CDR2 sequences are SGHRS and YFSETQ. Germline trimming cut 4 bases from V and 0 bases from J; bases unmatched to any gene: 5. In DNA, the CDR3 is TGCGCCAGCAGCGACAGGGGGTTCAGCTCCTACGAGCAGTACTTC. It encodes CASSDRGFSSYEQYF.

The chain links TRBV5-1 to TRBJ2-5, with D maybe TRBD1 (6 bases). The germline V and J ends were trimmed by 7 bases and 2 bases, with 15 bases remaining between them. Germline values: CDR1 SGHRS, CDR2 YFSETQ. The CDR3 loop spans 14 amino acids. The CDR3 spells CASARGSGQETQYF. CDR3 sequence (DNA): TGCGCCAGCGCTAGGGGGAGCGGACAAGAGACCCAGTACTTC.

This chain uses TRBV6-5 with TRBJ1-3; a weak D match, TRBD1 (5 bases). Germline V gives CDR1 MNHEY, CDR2 SVGAGI. Trimming cost V 9 bases and J 2 bases, with 14 bases left between them. This CDR3 spans 14 amino acids. CDR3 in amino acids: CASGSGDAGNTIYF. The CDR3 DNA sequence: TGTGCCAGTGGTTCGGGGGATGCTGGAAACACCATATATTTT.

The V gene is TRBV7-2, the J gene TRBJ2-3; 8 bases line up with TRBD2. Germline V gene lookup returns CDR1 SGHTA and CDR2 FQGNSA. The CDR3 totals 16 residues. V lost 0 bases, J lost 0 bases, and 2 bases stayed unmatched. The DNA for the CDR3 is TGTGCCAGCAGCTTAGCTAAGCGGGGGAGCACAGATACGCAGTATTTT. This translates into CASSLAKRGSTDTQYF.

The chain is built from TRBV5-1 and TRBJ1-1; 7 positions match TRBD1. V was clipped by 7 bases and J by 5 bases; unmatched bases: 14. CDR3 size: 15 residues. The V gene's germline CDR1 is SGHRS and CDR2 YFSETQ. CDR3 protein: CASVSDRIYGTEAFF. The CDR3 region has the DNA TGCGCCAGCGTGTCGGACAGGATCTACGGGACTGAAGCTTTCTTT.

The CDR3 loop is CAWSGHRGGEQYF. CDR3 DNA sequence: TGTGCCTGGAGTGGCCACAGGGGTGGGGAGCAGTACTTC. The rearrangement joins TRBV30 to TRBJ2-7, with 7 bases aligning to TRBD1. CDR1 GTSNPN and CDR2 SVGIG come from the germline V gene (reference sequence). J was trimmed by 7 bases and V by 1 base; bases with no gene match: 7. The CDR3 has 13 residues.

The chain couples TRBV19 to TRBJ2-7; the match to TRBD1 covers 10 bases. The CDR3 runs 15 residues. Germline V gives CDR1 LNHDA, CDR2 SQIVND (reference sequence). The junction had 10 bases not matched to a gene; V was cut back by 5 bases and J by 6 bases. The chain's CDR3 is CASSSGQGQVGEQYF. The CDR3 DNA follows: TGTGCCAGTAGTTCGGGACAGGGGCAAGTTGGCGAGCAGTACTTC.

V usage is TRBV5-1 and J usage is TRBJ2-5, with 7 bases identical to TRBD1. The CDR3 length is 16 residues. V gave up 2 bases and J gave up 2 bases; unmatched junction bases: 9. Germline CDR1 and CDR2: SGHRS and YFSETQ. The CDR3 bases are TGCGCCAGCAGCTTCCCATTGGACAGGCTTCAAGAGACCCAGTACTTC. Its protein product is CASSFPLDRLQETQYF.

The gene calls are TRBV5-1 and TRBJ1-1, with D tentatively TRBD1 (5 bases). Trimming shortened V by 1 base and J by 3 bases, and 10 bases separated the two germline ends. This CDR3 is 14 amino acids long. Germline CDR1 reads SGHRS; CDR2 reads YFSETQ. The CDR3 DNA is TGCGCCAGCAGCTTGCAGGGAAGGGACACTGAAGCTTTCTTT. Its translation is CASSLQGRDTEAFF.

This sequence joins TRBV6-1 and TRBJ2-5, with 9 nucleotides matching TRBD1. There are 14 residues in the CDR3. Germline lookup yields CDR1 MNHNS and CDR2 SASEGT. The V gene end was trimmed by 3 bases and the J gene end by 5 bases; junction bases not matched to a gene: 4. As DNA, the CDR3 is TGTGCCAGCAGTGAGAACAGGGGGCAGGAGACCCAGTACTTC. Translation gives CASSENRGQETQYF.

Here the CDR3 reads CASSPRGGGGISGTEAFF. CDR3 sequence (DNA): TGTGCCAGCTCACCCCGGGGGGGTGGGGGAATTTCGGGCACTGAAGCTTTCTTT. The V gene is TRBV18, the J gene TRBJ1-1; maybe TRBD1 (5 bases). Germline-derived CDR1 and CDR2 are KGHSH and LQKENI. The CDR3 sequence is 18 residues long. Trimming took 3 bases from V and 4 from J, leaving 24 bases between them.

Worth noting for this clone: The sample has other DNA sequences that encode this CDR3 too. The chain links TRBV19 to TRBJ1-1; D is uncertain. Germline assignment: CDR1 LNHDA and CDR2 SQIVND (reference sequence). Trimming removed 3 bases from V and 1 base from J, with 9 bases in between. This CDR3 has 14 residues. The DNA for the CDR3 is TGTGCCAGTAGTATGGGCCAGACGAACACTGAAGCTTTCTTT. It translates to CASSMGQTNTEAFF. Based on the CDR3 plus reference TRBV19 and TRBJ1-1, the full variable domain is DGGITQSPKYLFRKEGQNVTLSCEQNLNHDAMYWYRQDPGQGLRLIYYSQIVNDFQKGDIAEGYSVSREKKESFPLTVTSAQKNPTAFYLCASSMGQTNTEAFFGQGTRLTVV.

The rearrangement joins TRBV18 to TRBJ2-3; 13 bases align to TRBD2. CDR1 KGHSH and CDR2 LQKENI come from the germline V gene. The length of the CDR3 is 19 residues. The J segment lost 1 base and the V segment lost 3 bases, leaving 10 bases of the junction unmatched. The CDR3 nucleotides are TGTGCCAGCTCACCCACCCCACTAGCGGGAGGGCCGGGCACAGATACGCAGTATTTT. This sequence encodes CASSPTPLAGGPGTDTQYF.

The CDR3 loop reads CASSGNQGYEQYF. DNA for the CDR3: TGTGCCAGCAGTGGAAACCAGGGTTACGAGCAGTACTTC. The chain joins TRBV6-4 to TRBJ2-7, with D perhaps TRBD1 (5 bases). CDR1 is MRHNA and CDR2 is SNTAGT in the germline V gene. The V end lost 4 bases, the J end lost 4 bases, and 11 bases lay between the germline ends. CDR3 length equals 13 residues.

The CDR3 region is CASSQGGLGLAGYEQYF. DNA of the CDR3: TGCGCCAGCAGCCAAGGGGGTCTCGGGCTAGCAGGCTACGAGCAGTACTTC. The rearrangement links TRBV4-1 to TRBJ2-7; tentatively, D is TRBD2 (5 bases). The length of the CDR3 is 17 residues. Trimming took off 1 base at V and 3 bases at J, with 19 bases between the two ends. Germline CDR1 MGHRA, CDR2 YSYEKL.